A single sample is the source of the 5 T cell receptor beta chains below, sequenced in a study of blood T cell repertoires in COVID-19. Assay used: immunoSEQ multiplex PCR; TCRdb lists only in-frame clones, some missing. The data show roughly 170,000 clones, 74% seen once. Sequenced input: peripheral blood. These receptors all come from a woman older than 75 with acute or convalescent COVID-19.

The chain carries TRBV3-1 (or the pseudogene TRBV3-2) and TRBJ2-1; TRBD1 matches 9 bases. The length of the CDR3 is 14 residues. Germline loops: CDR1 LGHDT, CDR2 YNNKEL (reference sequence). V was pared by 6 bases and J by 6 bases, with 6 bases of the junction left unmatched. CDR3: CASSPGTGINEQFF. The CDR3 region has the DNA TGTGCCAGCAGTCCCGGGACAGGGATCAATGAGCAGTTCTTC.

This chain connects TRBV7-9 to TRBJ2-7; 11 bases fit TRBD2. The CDR3 has 14 amino acids. Germline values: CDR1 SEHNR, CDR2 FQNEAQ (reference sequence). V gave up 1 base and J gave up 5 bases; unmatched junction bases: 1. CDR3 in amino acids: CASSLVLAGDEQYF. In DNA, the CDR3 is TGTGCCAGCAGCTTAGTACTAGCGGGAGACGAGCAGTACTTC.

This clone was counted a few times. The rearrangement joins TRBV5-6 to TRBJ1-4; D gene uncertain. The CDR3 loop spans 13 amino acids. Germline CDR1 reads SGHDT; CDR2 reads YYEEEE. V was clipped by 2 bases and J by 6 bases, with 8 bases between them. This chain's CDR3 is CASSFTVDEKLFF. DNA for the CDR3: TGTGCCAGCAGCTTCACGGTCGATGAAAAACTGTTTTTT.

The chain's CDR3 is CASSEGGQGDLVQYF. The CDR3 nucleotides read TGTGCCAGCAGTGAGGGAGGACAGGGGGATCTGGTGCAGTACTTC. This rearrangement joins TRBV2 to TRBJ2-7; TRBD1 matches 10 bases. CDR1 is SNHLY, CDR2 FYNNEI, per germline. CDR3 length equals 15 residues. V lost 3 bases and J lost 9; bases outside the gene matches: 11.

The chain uses TRBV5-4 and TRBJ1-3; D possibly corresponds to TRBD1 (5 bases). The CDR3 contains 15 residues. Deletions cut 0 bases from V and 4 bases from J, with 11 bases between. Germline V lookup: CDR1 SGHNT, CDR2 YYREEE (reference sequence). The CDR3: CASSLAGEHGNTIYF. CDR3 DNA: TGTGCCAGCAGCTTGGCGGGGGAGCACGGAAACACCATATATTTT.